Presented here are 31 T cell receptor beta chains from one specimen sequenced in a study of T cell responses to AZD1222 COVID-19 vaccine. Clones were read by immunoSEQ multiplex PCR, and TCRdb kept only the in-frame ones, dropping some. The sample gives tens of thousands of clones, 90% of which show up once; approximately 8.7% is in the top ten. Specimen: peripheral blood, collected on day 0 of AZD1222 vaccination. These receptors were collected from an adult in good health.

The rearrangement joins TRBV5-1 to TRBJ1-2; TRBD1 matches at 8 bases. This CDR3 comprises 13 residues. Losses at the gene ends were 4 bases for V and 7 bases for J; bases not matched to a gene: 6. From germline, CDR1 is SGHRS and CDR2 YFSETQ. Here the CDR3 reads CASSLGQEAGYTF. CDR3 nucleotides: TGCGCCAGCAGCCTGGGACAGGAAGCTGGCTACACCTTC.

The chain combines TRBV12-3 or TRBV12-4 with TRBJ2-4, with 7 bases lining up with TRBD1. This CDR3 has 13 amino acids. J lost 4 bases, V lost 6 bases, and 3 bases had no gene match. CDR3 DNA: TGTGCCAGCAGGGGACAGACGAAAAACATTCAGTACTTC. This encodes CASRGQTKNIQYF.

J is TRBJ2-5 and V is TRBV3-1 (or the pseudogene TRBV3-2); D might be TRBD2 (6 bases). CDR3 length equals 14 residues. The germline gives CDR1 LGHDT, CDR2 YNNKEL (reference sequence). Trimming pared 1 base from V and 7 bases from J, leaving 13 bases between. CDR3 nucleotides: TGTGCCAGCAGCCAAGTACCCTCCGGGGGGACCCAGTACTTC. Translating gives CASSQVPSGGTQYF.

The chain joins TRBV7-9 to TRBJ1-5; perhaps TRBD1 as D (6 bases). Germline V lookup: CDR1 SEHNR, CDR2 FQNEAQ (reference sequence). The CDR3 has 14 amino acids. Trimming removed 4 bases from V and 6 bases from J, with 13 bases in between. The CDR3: CASSYTGSGQPQHF. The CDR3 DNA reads TGTGCCAGCAGCTACACAGGGAGCGGTCAGCCCCAGCATTTT.

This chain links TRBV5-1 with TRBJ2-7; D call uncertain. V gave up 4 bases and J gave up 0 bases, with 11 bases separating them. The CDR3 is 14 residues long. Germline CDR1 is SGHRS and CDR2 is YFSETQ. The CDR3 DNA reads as TGCGCCAGCAGCATATGGACGAGCTCCTACGAGCAGTACTTC. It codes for CASSIWTSSYEQYF.

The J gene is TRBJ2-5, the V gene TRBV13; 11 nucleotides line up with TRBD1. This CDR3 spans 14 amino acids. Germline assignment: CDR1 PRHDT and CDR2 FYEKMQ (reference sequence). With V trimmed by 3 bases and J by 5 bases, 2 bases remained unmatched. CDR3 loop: CASSFGTGGETQYF. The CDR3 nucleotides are TGTGCCAGCAGCTTCGGGACAGGGGGTGAGACCCAGTACTTC. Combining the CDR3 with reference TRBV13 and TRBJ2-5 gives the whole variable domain AAGVIQSPRHLIKEKRETATLKCYPIPRHDTVYWYQQGPGQDPQFLISFYEKMQSDKGSIPDRFSAQQFSDYHSELNMSSLELGDSALYFCASSFGTGGETQYFGPGTRLLVL.

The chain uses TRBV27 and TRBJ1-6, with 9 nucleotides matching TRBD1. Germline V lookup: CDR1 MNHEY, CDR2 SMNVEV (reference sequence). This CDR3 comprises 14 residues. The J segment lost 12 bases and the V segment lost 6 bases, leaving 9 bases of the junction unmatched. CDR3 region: CASSPDRGAIPLHF. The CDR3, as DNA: TGTGCCAGCAGCCCCGACAGGGGGGCGATACCCCTCCACTTT.

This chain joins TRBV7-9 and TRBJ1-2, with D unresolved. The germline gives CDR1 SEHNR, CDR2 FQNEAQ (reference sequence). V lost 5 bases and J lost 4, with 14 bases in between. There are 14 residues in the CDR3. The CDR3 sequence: CASSLEDGGYGYTF. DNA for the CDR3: TGTGCCAGCAGCCTAGAGGATGGTGGCTATGGCTACACCTTC.

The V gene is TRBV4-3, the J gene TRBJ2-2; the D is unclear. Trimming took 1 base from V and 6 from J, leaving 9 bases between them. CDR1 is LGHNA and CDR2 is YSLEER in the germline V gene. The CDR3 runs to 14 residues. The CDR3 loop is CASSQGLEPGELFF. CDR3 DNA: TGCGCCAGCAGCCAAGGCCTAGAACCCGGGGAGCTGTTTTTT.

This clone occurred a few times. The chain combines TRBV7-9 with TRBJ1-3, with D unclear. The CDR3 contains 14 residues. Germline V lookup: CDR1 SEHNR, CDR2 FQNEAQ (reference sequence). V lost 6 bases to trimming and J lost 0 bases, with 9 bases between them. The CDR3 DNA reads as TGTGCCAGCAGAACGGGGAGCTCTGGAAACACCATATATTTT. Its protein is CASRTGSSGNTIYF.

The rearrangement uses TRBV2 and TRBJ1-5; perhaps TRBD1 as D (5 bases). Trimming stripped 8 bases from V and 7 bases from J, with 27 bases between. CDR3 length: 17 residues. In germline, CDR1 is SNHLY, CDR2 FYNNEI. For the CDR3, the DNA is TGTGCCAGCTCGAAGCCCTCTGTGGGAAGGGAGGGGCAGCCCCAGCATTTT. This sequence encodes CASSKPSVGREGQPQHF.

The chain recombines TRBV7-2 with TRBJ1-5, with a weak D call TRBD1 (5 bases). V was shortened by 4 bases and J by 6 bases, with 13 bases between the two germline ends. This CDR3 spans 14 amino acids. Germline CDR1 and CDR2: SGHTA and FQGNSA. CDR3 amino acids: CASSSPGSSQPQHF. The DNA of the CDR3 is TGTGCCAGCAGCTCGCCAGGGTCGTCTCAGCCCCAGCATTTT.

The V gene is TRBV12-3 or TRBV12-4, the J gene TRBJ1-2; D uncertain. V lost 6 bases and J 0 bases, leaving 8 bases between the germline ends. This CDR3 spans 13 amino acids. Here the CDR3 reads CASRAGTNYGYTF. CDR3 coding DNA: TGTGCCAGCAGAGCCGGGACTAACTATGGCTACACCTTC.

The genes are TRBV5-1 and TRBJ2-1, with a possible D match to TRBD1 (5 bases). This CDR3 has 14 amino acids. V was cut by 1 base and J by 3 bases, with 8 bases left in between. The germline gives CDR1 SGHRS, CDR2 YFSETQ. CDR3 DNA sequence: TGCGCCAGCAGCTTGAGGGGCCACTACAATGAGCAGTTCTTC. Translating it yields CASSLRGHYNEQFF.

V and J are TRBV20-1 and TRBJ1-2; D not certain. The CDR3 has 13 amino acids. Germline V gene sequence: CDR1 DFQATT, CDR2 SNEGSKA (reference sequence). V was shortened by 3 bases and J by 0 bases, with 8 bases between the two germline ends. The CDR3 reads CSASPVTNYGYTF. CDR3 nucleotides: TGCAGTGCTAGTCCCGTTACTAACTATGGCTACACCTTC.

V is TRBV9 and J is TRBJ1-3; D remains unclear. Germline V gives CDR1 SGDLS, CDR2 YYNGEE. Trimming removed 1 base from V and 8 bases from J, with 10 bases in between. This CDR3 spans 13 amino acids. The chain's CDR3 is CASSVTAPDTIYF. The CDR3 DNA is TGTGCCAGCAGCGTAACAGCCCCGGACACCATATATTTT.

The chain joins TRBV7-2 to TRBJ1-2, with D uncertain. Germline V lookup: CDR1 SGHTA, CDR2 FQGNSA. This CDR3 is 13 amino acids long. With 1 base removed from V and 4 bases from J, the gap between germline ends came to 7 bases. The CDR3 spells CASSLDGPYGYTF. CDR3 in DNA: TGTGCCAGCAGCTTAGACGGGCCCTATGGCTACACCTTC.

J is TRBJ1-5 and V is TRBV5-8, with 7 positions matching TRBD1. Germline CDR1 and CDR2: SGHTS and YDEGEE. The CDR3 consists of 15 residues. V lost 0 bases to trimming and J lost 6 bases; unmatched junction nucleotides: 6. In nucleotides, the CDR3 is TGTGCCAGCAGCTTGGGACAGGGAGTTAGTCAGCCCCAGCATTTT. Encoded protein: CASSLGQGVSQPQHF. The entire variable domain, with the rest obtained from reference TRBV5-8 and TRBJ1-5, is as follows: EAGVTQSPTHLIKTRGQQATLRCSPISGHTSVYWYQQALGLGLQFLLWYDEGEERNRGNFPPRFSGRQFPNYSSELNVNALELEDSALYLCASSLGQGVSQPQHFGDGTRLSIL.

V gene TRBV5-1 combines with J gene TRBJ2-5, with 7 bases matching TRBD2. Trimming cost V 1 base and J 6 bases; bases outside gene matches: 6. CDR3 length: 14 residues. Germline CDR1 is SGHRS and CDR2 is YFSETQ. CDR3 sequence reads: CASSLRGGTKTQYF. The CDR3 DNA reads TGCGCCAGCAGCTTGCGGGGAGGGACGAAGACCCAGTACTTC.

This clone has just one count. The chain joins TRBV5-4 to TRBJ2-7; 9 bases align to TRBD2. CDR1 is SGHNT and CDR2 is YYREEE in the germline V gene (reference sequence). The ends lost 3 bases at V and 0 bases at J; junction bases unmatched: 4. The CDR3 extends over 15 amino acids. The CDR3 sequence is CASSSSGGFSYEQYF. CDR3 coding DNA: TGTGCCAGCAGCTCGAGCGGGGGGTTCTCCTACGAGCAGTACTTC.

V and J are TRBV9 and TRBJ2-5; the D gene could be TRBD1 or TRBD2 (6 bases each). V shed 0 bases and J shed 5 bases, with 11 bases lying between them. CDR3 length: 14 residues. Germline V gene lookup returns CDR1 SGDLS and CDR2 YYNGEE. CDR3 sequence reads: CASSVGGARETQYF. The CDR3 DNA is TGTGCCAGCAGCGTAGGGGGGGCTAGGGAGACCCAGTACTTC.

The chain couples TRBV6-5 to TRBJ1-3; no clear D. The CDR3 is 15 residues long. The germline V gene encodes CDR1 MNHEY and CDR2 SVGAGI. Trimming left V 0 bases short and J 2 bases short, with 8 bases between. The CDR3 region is CASSYSAGAGNTIYF. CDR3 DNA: TGTGCCAGCAGTTACTCTGCAGGTGCTGGAAACACCATATATTTT.

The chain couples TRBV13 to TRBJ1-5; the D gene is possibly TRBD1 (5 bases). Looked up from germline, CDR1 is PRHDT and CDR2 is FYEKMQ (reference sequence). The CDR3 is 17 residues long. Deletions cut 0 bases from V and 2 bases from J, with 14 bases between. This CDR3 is CASSLGRVRGGNQPQHF. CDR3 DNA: TGTGCCAGCAGCTTAGGCAGGGTGAGGGGTGGCAATCAGCCCCAGCATTTT.

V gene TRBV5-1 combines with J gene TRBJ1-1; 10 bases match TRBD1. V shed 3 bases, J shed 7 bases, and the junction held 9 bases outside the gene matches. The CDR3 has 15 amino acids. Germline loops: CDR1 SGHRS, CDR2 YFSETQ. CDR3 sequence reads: CASSSTGTGAIEAFF. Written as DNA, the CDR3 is TGCGCCAGCAGCTCTACCGGGACAGGGGCTATTGAAGCTTTCTTT. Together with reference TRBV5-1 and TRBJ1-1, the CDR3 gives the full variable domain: KAGVTQTPRYLIKTRGQQVTLSCSPISGHRSVSWYQQTPGQGLQFLFEYFSETQRNKGNFPGRFSGRQFSNSRSEMNVSTLELGDSALYLCASSSTGTGAIEAFFGQGTRLTVV.

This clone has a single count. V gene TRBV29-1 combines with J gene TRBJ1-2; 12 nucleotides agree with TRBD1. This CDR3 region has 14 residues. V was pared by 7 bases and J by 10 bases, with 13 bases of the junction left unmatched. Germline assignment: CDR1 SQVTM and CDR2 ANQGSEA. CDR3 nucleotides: TGCAGCGGTTGGACCGGGACAGGGGGCAGTGTCTACACCTTC. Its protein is CSGWTGTGGSVYTF.

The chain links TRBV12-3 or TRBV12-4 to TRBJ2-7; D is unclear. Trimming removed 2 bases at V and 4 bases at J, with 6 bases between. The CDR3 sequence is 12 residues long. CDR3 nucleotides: TGTGCCAGCAGTTTACGGCAGTACGAGCAGTACTTC. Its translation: CASSLRQYEQYF.

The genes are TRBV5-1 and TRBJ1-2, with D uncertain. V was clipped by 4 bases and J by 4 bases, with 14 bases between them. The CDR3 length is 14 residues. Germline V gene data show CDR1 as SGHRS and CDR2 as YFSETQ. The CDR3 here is CASSLEGPLYGYTF. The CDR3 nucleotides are TGCGCCAGCAGCCTAGAGGGTCCACTCTATGGCTACACCTTC.

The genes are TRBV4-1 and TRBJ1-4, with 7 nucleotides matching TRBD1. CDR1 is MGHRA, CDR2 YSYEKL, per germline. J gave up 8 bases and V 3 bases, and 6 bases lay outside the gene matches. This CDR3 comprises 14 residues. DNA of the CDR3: TGCGCCAGCAGCCATCCCGACAGGGACGAAAAACTGTTTTTT. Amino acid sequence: CASSHPDRDEKLFF.

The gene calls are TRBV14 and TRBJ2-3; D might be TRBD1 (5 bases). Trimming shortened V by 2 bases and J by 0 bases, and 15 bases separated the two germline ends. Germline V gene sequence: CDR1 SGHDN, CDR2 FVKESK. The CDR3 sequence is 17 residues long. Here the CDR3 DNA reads TGTGCCAGCAGCCAACGTCTGGGGCTCCATAGCACAGATACGCAGTATTTT. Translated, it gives CASSQRLGLHSTDTQYF.

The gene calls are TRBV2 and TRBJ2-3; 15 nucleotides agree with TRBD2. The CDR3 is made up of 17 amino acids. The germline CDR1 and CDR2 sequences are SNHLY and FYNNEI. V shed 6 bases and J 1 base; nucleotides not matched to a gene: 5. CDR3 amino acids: CASSGTSGGRRTDTQYF. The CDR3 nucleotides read TGTGCCAGCAGCGGGACTAGCGGGGGGCGACGCACAGATACGCAGTATTTT.

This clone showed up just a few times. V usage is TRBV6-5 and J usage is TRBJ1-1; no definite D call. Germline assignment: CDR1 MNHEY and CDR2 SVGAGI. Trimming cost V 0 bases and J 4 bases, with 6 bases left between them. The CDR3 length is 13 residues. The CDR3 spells CASSYSKVTEAFF. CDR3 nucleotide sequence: TGTGCCAGCAGTTACTCGAAGGTCACTGAAGCTTTCTTT.